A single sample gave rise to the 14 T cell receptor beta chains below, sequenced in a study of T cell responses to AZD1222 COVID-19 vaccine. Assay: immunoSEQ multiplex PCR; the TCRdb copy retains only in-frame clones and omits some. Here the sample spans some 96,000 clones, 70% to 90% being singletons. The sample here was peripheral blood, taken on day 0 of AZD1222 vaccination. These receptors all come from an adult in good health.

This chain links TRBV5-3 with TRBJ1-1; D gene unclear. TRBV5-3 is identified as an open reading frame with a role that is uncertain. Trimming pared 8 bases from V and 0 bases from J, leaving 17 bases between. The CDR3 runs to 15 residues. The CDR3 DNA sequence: TGTGCCAGCGAGCGAGCTATACGCATGAACACTGAAGCTTTCTTT. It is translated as CASERAIRMNTEAFF.

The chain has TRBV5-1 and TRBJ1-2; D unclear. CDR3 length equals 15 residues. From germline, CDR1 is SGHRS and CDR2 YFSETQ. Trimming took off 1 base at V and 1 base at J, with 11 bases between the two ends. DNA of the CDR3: TGCGCCAGCAGCTTGTCGTCCGGGCTTAACTATGGCTACACCTTC. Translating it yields CASSLSSGLNYGYTF.

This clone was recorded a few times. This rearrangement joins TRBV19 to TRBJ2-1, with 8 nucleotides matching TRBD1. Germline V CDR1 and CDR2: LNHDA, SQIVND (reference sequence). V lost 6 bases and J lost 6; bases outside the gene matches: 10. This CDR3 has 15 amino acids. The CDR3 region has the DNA TGTGCCAGTAGCACCCGACAGGGGAGGATCAATGAGCAGTTCTTC. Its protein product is CASSTRQGRINEQFF. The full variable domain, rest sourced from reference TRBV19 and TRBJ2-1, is DGGITQSPKYLFRKEGQNVTLSCEQNLNHDAMYWYRQDPGQGLRLIYYSQIVNDFQKGDIAEGYSVSREKKESFPLTVTSAQKNPTAFYLCASSTRQGRINEQFFGPGTRLTVL.

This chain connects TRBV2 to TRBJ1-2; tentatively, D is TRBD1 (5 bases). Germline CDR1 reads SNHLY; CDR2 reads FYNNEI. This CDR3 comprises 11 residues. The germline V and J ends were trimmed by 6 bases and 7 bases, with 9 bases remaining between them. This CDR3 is CASRPGSGYTF. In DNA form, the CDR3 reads TGTGCCAGCAGGCCAGGGTCTGGCTACACCTTC.

In DNA, the CDR3 is TGTGCCAGCAGCCCGGGACTAGCTGGGGAGCAGTACTTC. Its protein product is CASSPGLAGEQYF. This chain joins TRBV27 and TRBJ2-7; 9 nucleotides agree with TRBD2. The germline CDR1 and CDR2 sequences are MNHEY and SMNVEV (reference sequence). V lost 6 bases and J lost 7; bases outside the gene matches: 7. This CDR3 has 13 amino acids.

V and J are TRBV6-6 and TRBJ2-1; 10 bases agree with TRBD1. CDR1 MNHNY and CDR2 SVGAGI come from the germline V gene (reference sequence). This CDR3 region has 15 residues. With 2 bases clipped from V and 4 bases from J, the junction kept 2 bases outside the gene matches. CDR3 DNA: TGTGCCAGCAGTTACGGACAGGGGGGGTACAATGAGCAGTTCTTC. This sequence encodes CASSYGQGGYNEQFF.

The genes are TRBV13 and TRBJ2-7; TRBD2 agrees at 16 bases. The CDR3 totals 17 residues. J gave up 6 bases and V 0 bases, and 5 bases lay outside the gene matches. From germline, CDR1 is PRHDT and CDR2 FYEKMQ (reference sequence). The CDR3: CASSLGGTSGGDGEQYF. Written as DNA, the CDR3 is TGTGCCAGCAGCTTAGGCGGGACTAGCGGGGGGGACGGCGAGCAGTACTTC.

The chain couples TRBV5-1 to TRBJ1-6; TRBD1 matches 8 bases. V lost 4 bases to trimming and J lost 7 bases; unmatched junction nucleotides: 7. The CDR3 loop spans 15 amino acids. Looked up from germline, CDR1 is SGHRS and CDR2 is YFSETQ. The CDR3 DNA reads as TGCGCCAGCAGCCCGCGGACAGGGACCAATTCACCCCTCCACTTT. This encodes CASSPRTGTNSPLHF.

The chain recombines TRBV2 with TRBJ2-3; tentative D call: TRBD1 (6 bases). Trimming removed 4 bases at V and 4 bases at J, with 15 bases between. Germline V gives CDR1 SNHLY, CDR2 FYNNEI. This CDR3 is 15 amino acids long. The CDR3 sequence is CASSARGRTSDTQYF. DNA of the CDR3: TGTGCCAGCAGTGCGAGGGGGAGAACCTCAGATACGCAGTATTTT.

The CDR3 sequence is CASSYRGAIGELFF. The DNA of the CDR3 is TGTGCCAGCTCCTACAGGGGGGCAATCGGGGAGCTGTTTTTT. The J gene is TRBJ2-2, the V gene TRBV2; 8 bases map to TRBD1. The CDR3 has 14 amino acids. Losses at the gene ends were 8 bases for V and 7 bases for J; bases not matched to a gene: 9. Germline V CDR1 and CDR2: SNHLY, FYNNEI. Full variable domain (outside the CDR3, taken from reference TRBV2 and TRBJ2-2): EPEVTQTPSHQVTQMGQEVILRCVPISNHLYFYWYRQILGQKVEFLVSFYNNEISEKSEIFDDQFSVERPDGSNFTLKIRSTKLEDSAMYFCASSYRGAIGELFFGEGSRLTVL.

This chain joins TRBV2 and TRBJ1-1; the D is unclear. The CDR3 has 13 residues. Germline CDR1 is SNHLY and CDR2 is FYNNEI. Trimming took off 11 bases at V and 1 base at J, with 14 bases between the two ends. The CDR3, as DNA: TGTGCCGACCAAAACGAGGGGAACACTGAAGCTTTCTTT. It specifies CADQNEGNTEAFF.

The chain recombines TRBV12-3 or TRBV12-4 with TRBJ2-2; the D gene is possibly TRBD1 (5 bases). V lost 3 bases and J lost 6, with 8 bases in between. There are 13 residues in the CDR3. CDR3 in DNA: TGTGCCAGCAGTTTCATAGGGGCCGGGGAGCTGTTTTTT. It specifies CASSFIGAGELFF.

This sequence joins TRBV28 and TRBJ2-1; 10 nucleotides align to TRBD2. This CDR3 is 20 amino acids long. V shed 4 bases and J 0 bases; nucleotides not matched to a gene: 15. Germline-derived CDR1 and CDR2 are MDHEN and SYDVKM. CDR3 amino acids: CASSSHPTSGLPSSYNEQFF. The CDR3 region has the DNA TGTGCCAGCAGTTCACATCCGACTAGCGGGTTACCGAGCTCCTACAATGAGCAGTTCTTC.

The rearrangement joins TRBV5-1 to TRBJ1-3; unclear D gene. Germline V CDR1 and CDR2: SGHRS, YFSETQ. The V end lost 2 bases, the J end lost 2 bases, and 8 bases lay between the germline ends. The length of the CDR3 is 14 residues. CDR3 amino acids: CASSLGSTGNTIYF. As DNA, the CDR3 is TGCGCCAGCAGCTTAGGGAGTACTGGAAACACCATATATTTT.